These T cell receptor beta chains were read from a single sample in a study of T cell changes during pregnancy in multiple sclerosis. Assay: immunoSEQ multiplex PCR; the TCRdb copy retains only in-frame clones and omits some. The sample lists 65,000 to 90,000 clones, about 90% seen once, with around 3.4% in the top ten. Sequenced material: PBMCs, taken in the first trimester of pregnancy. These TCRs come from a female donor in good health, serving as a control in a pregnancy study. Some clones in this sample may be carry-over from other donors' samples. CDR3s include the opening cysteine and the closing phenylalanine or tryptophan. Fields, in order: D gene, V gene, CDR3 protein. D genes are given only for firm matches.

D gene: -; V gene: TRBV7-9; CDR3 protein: CASSPRAGASYNEQFF
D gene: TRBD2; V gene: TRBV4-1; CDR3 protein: CASSQVLAGGDYEQYF
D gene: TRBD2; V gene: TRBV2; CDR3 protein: CASSRLAGTYNEQFF
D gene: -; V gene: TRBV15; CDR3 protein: CATSRERQGGQYF
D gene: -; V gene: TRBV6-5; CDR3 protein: CASTLIHEQYF
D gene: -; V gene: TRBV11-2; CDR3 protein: CASSLDITRRYNEQFF
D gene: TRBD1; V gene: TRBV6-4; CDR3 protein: CASSASTGAYGYTF
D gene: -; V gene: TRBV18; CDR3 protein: CASSPGATGANEKLFF
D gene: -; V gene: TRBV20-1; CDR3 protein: CSAGPRQEQFF
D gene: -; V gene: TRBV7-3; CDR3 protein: CASSLGAANEQFF
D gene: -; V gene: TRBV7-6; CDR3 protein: CASTAGTNYNSPLHF
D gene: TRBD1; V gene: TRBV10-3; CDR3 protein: CATRTGEETQYF
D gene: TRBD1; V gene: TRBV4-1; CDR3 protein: CASSQARDRVREGYTF
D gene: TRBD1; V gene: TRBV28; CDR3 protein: CASRDRGSYEQYF
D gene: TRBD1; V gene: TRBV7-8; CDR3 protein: CASSLVGTVSYTGELFF
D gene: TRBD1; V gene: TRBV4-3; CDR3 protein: CASSQVPRGETQYF
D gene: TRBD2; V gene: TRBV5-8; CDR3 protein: CASSGPGLAGGPYEQYF
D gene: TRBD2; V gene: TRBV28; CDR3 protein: CASSFRTSGGTQYF
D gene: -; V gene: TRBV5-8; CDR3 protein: CASEGIHYGYTF
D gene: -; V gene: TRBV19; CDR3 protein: CASSNWNTEAFF
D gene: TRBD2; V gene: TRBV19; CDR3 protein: CASSITAGAGEQFF
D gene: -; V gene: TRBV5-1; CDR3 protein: CASSLGRGGNSPLHF
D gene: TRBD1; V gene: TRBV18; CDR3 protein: CASRGTGYETQYF
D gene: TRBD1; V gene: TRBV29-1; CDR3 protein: CSAHEQGETYEQYF
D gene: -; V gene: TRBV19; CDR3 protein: CASSMTRDGYTF
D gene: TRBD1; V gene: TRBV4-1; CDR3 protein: CASSSPQGRRSPLHF
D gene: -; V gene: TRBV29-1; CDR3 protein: CSVGRGGSWETQYF
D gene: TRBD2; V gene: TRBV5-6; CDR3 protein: CASSLRLAGAVKETQYF
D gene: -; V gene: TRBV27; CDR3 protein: CASSLGRSEVEPQHF
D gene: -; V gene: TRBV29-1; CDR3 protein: CSVVDGGGNQPQHF